Below are 5 T cell receptor beta chains sequenced from a single sample in a study of blood T cell repertoires in COVID-19. TCRdb's copy holds only in-frame clones and misses some; the assay was immunoSEQ multiplex PCR. The sample carries about 73,000 clones, approximately 83% recorded once. The sequenced sample consisted of peripheral blood. The receptors derive from a woman aged 60-75 years with acute or convalescent COVID-19.

The chain joins TRBV5-1 to TRBJ1-1; no clear D gene. This CDR3 is built from 14 residues. The germline V and J ends were trimmed by 0 bases and 4 bases, with 10 bases remaining between them. Germline V gene sequence: CDR1 SGHRS, CDR2 YFSETQ. CDR3 DNA: TGCGCCAGCAGCTTGGGAGAGCCGGGCACTGAAGCTTTCTTT. Encoded protein: CASSLGEPGTEAFF.

The chain combines TRBV10-3 with TRBJ1-1, with D possibly matching TRBD1 (6 bases). The CDR3 is 14 amino acids. Trimming took 2 bases from V and 1 from J, leaving 8 bases between them. CDR1 is ENHRY, CDR2 SYGVKD, per germline. The CDR3 nucleotides are TGTGCCATCAGTGAGGGACAGCCGAACACTGAAGCTTTCTTT. Its protein is CAISEGQPNTEAFF.

This clone was picked up a small number of times. The chain employs TRBV24-1 and TRBJ2-7; TRBD1 agrees at 9 bases. The germline CDR1 and CDR2 sequences are KGHDR and SFDVKD. CDR3 length: 18 residues. V lost 3 bases and J lost 6; bases outside the gene matches: 17. CDR3 region: CATSDISPGTGTRCEQYF. CDR3 nucleotide sequence: TGTGCCACCAGTGATATAAGTCCCGGGACAGGGACAAGATGCGAGCAGTACTTC.

The CDR3 DNA is TGTGCCAGCAGCCGCCCAGGACAGTTTGAGACCCAGTACTTC. This sequence encodes CASSRPGQFETQYF. The chain is built from TRBV3-1 (or the pseudogene TRBV3-2) and TRBJ2-5; possible D gene TRBD1, 6 bases. CDR1 is LGHDT, CDR2 YNNKEL, per germline (reference sequence). The CDR3 sequence is 14 residues long. V was shortened by 4 bases and J by 5 bases, with 14 bases between the two germline ends.

The chain has TRBV9 and TRBJ2-2; 14 positions match TRBD2. CDR3 length: 18 amino acids. Germline assignment: CDR1 SGDLS and CDR2 YYNGEE. J lost 6 bases, V lost 4 bases, and 11 bases had no gene match. The CDR3 here is CASSFGTSGGLGPGELFF. The CDR3 region has the DNA TGTGCCAGCAGCTTTGGGACTAGCGGGGGCCTAGGTCCCGGGGAGCTGTTTTTT.